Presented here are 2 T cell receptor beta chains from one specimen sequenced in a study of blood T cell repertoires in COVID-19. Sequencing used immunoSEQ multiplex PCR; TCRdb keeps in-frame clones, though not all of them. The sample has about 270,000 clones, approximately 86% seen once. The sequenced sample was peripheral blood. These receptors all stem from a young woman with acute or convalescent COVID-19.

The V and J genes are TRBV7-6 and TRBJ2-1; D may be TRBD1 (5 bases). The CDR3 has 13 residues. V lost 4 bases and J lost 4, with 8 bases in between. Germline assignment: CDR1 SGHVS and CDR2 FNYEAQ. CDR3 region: CASSSTEYNEQFF. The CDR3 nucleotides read TGTGCCAGCAGCTCGACAGAGTACAATGAGCAGTTCTTC.

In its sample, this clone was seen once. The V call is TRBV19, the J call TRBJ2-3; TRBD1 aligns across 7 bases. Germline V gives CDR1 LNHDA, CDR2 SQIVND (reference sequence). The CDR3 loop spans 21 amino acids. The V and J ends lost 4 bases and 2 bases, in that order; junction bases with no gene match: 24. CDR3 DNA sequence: TGTGCCAGTAGTACCCACAGAAATCGACAGGGTGTTGACGCGCACACAGATACGCAGTATTTT. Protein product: CASSTHRNRQGVDAHTDTQYF.